This TCR beta chain was obtained from a study of T cell repertoires in cytomegalovirus infection. Background on the study: CMV epitopes used comprised recently identified HLA-C-restricted ones and well-studied HLA-B-restricted ones. Public TCR beta signatures were indicative of both CMV infection and a matching HLA type. Study outcomes and limitations: HLA-C-restricted CMV-specific TCR beta clonotypes were dominant in the ex vivo response.

TCRdb analysed the reads with MiXCR anew, one entry per CDR3 protein. The sample has 360,000 or so distinct CDR3 sequences, roughly 34% seen once. Between the trimmed V and J ends, which lost 3 bases and 3 bases, there was a span of 14 bases. The CDR3 consists of 15 residues. This clonotype was recorded only once. Antigen: not known. J is TRBJ1-2 and V is TRBV12-3 or TRBV12-4, with D hard to call. Sequenced material: cultured PBMCs, taken from culture after CMV antigen stimulation. The origin of this receptor is a human donor in good health (CMV status not recorded). Some clones in this sample may be carry-over from other donors' samples. The CDR3 loop is CASSLGSPVDYGYTF. The CDR3 coding sequence is TGTGCCAGCAGTTTGGGGAGCCCCGTGGACTATGGCTACACCTTC.